These 15 T cell receptor beta chains share one sample of origin, sequenced in a study of T cell responses to AZD1222 COVID-19 vaccine. Repertoires were generated with immunoSEQ multiplex PCR, while TCRdb's copy carries only in-frame clones and drops some. Altogether 100,000 to 150,000 clones are present, 88% being singletons, with the ten largest covering about 7.9%. The material sequenced was peripheral blood, taken on day 0 of AZD1222 vaccination. The receptors originated from an adult in good health.

The table lists this clone with a few counts. This chain connects TRBV6-5 to TRBJ2-2, with unresolved D. Germline CDR1 and CDR2: MNHEY and SVGAGI. CDR3 length: 14 amino acids. Trimming removed 6 bases from V and 6 bases from J, with 14 bases in between. CDR3 DNA sequence: TGTGCCAGCAGCCGCCGTCAGGTGTCCGGGGAGCTGTTTTTT. Its protein product is CASSRRQVSGELFF.

This rearrangement joins TRBV6-5 to TRBJ1-4; 7 nucleotides align to TRBD1. The ends lost 6 bases at V and 8 bases at J; junction bases unmatched: 9. CDR1 is MNHEY, CDR2 SVGAGI, per germline. This CDR3 comprises 14 residues. CDR3 in DNA: TGTGCCAGCAGCGAGACAGGGTCCAGGGAAAAACTGTTTTTT. Protein: CASSETGSREKLFF.

The chain employs TRBV7-2 and TRBJ2-7; no firm D call. Germline CDR1 SGHTA, CDR2 FQGNSA. The CDR3 runs 15 residues. V lost 1 base, J lost 0 bases, and 10 bases lay in between. DNA of the CDR3: TGTGCCAGCAGCTTAGAGGCAGGAGTCTCCTACGAGCAGTACTTC. Translating gives CASSLEAGVSYEQYF.

This chain uses TRBV7-2 with TRBJ1-5, with D perhaps matching TRBD1 (5 bases). The CDR3 is 13 residues long. V was pared by 4 bases and J by 7 bases, with 11 bases between. Germline V gene sequence: CDR1 SGHTA, CDR2 FQGNSA. CDR3 sequence: CASSSDPGQPQHF. The DNA of the CDR3 is TGTGCCAGCAGCTCGGACCCAGGGCAGCCCCAGCATTTT.

The V call is TRBV10-3, the J call TRBJ1-5; D is possibly TRBD1 (5 bases). This CDR3 spans 15 amino acids. V was cut by 2 bases and J by 7 bases, with 15 bases left in between. Germline V CDR1 and CDR2: ENHRY, SYGVKD. In DNA form, the CDR3 reads TGTGCCATCAGTGAGCCGACGGACAATGGCCAGCCCCAGCATTTT. Translated: CAISEPTDNGQPQHF.

A single count supports this clone. The gene calls are TRBV19 and TRBJ1-4; D ambiguous. With 0 bases removed from V and 0 bases from J, the gap between germline ends came to 8 bases. This CDR3 has 16 residues. CDR1 and CDR2 (germline): LNHDA, SQIVND (reference sequence). CDR3 DNA sequence: TGTGCCAGTAGTATAGAAGGGCCAGCAACTAATGAAAAACTGTTTTTT. This codes for CASSIEGPATNEKLFF.

The chain couples TRBV2 to TRBJ2-3; D is uncertain. Trimming took off 4 bases at V and 2 bases at J, with 7 bases between the two ends. CDR3 length equals 13 residues. Germline values: CDR1 SNHLY, CDR2 FYNNEI. The CDR3 protein is CASSGQDTDTQYF. CDR3 DNA: TGTGCCAGCAGTGGGCAGGACACAGATACGCAGTATTTT. The full variable domain, completed using reference TRBV2 and TRBJ2-3, is EPEVTQTPSHQVTQMGQEVILRCVPISNHLYFYWYRQILGQKVEFLVSFYNNEISEKSEIFDDQFSVERPDGSNFTLKIRSTKLEDSAMYFCASSGQDTDTQYFGPGTRLTVL.

The chain is built from TRBV27 and TRBJ1-6; TRBD1 might be the D (5 bases). The germline gives CDR1 MNHEY, CDR2 SMNVEV (reference sequence). Trimming removed 7 bases from V and 8 bases from J, with 9 bases in between. The CDR3 is made up of 12 amino acids. The CDR3 DNA sequence: TGTGCCAGCAAAGTCAGGGATTCACCCCTCCACTTT. It codes for CASKVRDSPLHF.

The chain recombines TRBV6-6 with TRBJ2-5; TRBD2 agrees at 7 bases. The CDR3 is made up of 16 amino acids. The junction had 7 bases not matched to a gene; V was cut back by 3 bases and J by 0 bases. The V gene's germline CDR1 is MNHNY and CDR2 SVGAGI (reference sequence). For the CDR3, the DNA is TGTGCCAGCAGTTATCGGTCTAGCGGAAACCAAGAGACCCAGTACTTC. Translation: CASSYRSSGNQETQYF.

V usage is TRBV15 and J usage is TRBJ1-4, with 7 bases matching TRBD1. The CDR3 spans 14 residues. CDR1 is LNHNV and CDR2 is YYDKDF in the germline V gene (reference sequence). Germline trimming cut 3 bases from V and 8 bases from J; bases unmatched to any gene: 6. This CDR3 reads CATSRTGPQEKLFF. The DNA of the CDR3 is TGTGCCACCAGCAGGACAGGGCCCCAGGAAAAACTGTTTTTT.

This clone was picked up one time. V is TRBV28 and J is TRBJ2-1; TRBD2 matches at 10 bases. The CDR3 covers 14 residues. Germline-derived CDR1 and CDR2 are MDHEN and SYDVKM. J lost 15 bases, V lost 5 bases, and 13 bases had no gene match. The CDR3 is CASSHISGGFDSFF. The CDR3 region has the DNA TGTGCCAGCAGTCACATTAGCGGGGGGTTTGATTCGTTCTTC.

The chain employs TRBV6-5 and TRBJ1-1; 7 bases are shared with TRBD1. The CDR3 covers 12 residues. The ends lost 11 bases at V and 1 base at J; junction bases unmatched: 4. Germline V lookup: CDR1 MNHEY, CDR2 SVGAGI. The chain's CDR3 is CAQGDWNTEAFF. In DNA, the CDR3 is TGTGCCCAGGGGGATTGGAACACTGAAGCTTTCTTT.

This chain links TRBV5-1 with TRBJ2-1, with 7 bases matching TRBD1. This CDR3 region has 17 residues. The V gene's germline CDR1 is SGHRS and CDR2 YFSETQ. The V segment lost 5 bases and the J segment 1 base; nucleotides outside the gene matches: 12. CDR3 bases: TGCGCCAGCAGAGCGACAGGGCTCCTTGGGTCCTACAATGAGCAGTTCTTC. Translating it yields CASRATGLLGSYNEQFF.

The gene calls are TRBV5-8 and TRBJ2-7; D is perhaps TRBD1 (5 bases). There are 12 residues in the CDR3. Trimming pared 3 bases from V and 2 bases from J, leaving 6 bases between. Germline values: CDR1 SGHTS, CDR2 YDEGEE. The CDR3 region has the DNA TGTGCCAGCAGCTCGGACACCTACGAGCAGTACTTC. Protein product: CASSSDTYEQYF. Full variable domain (rest looked up from reference TRBV5-8 and TRBJ2-7): EAGVTQSPTHLIKTRGQQATLRCSPISGHTSVYWYQQALGLGLQFLLWYDEGEERNRGNFPPRFSGRQFPNYSSELNVNALELEDSALYLCASSSDTYEQYFGPGTRLTVT.

This chain joins TRBV28 and TRBJ2-7, with a possible D match to TRBD1 (6 bases). Per the germline V gene, CDR1 is MDHEN and CDR2 is SYDVKM. V lost 10 bases and J 2 bases, leaving 12 bases between the germline ends. The CDR3 spans 12 residues. CDR3 residues: CATSGTPYEQYF. The CDR3 DNA follows: TGTGCCACCTCCGGGACACCCTACGAGCAGTACTTC.